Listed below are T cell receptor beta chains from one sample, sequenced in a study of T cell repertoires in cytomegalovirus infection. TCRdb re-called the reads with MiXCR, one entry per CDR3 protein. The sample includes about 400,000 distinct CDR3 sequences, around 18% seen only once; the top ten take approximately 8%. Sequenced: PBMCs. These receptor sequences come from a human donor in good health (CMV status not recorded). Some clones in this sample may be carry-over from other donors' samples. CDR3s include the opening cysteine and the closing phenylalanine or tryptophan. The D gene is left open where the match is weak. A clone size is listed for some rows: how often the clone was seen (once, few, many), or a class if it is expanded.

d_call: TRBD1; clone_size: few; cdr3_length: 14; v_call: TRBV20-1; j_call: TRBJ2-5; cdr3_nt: TGCAGTGCTGGAAGGACAGGCCTTCAAGAGACCCAGTACTTC; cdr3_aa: CSAGRTGLQETQYF
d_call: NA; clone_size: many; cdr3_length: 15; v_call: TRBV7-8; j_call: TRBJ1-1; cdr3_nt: TGTGCCAGCAGCTTACTCCCGGGGGCGAACACTGAAGCTTTCTTT; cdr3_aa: CASSLLPGANTEAFF
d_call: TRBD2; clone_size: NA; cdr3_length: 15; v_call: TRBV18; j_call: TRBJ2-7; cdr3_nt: TGTGCCAGCTCACCAGGACTAGCGGGAATCGGCGAGCAGTACTTC; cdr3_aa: CASSPGLAGIGEQYF
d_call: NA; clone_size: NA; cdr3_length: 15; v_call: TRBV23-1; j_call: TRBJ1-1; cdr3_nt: TGCGCCAGCAGTCAATCGCACATATCATGGACTGAAGCTTTCTTT; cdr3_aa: CASSQSHISWTEAFF
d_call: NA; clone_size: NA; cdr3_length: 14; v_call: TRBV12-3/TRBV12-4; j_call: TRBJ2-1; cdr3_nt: TGTGCCAGGTCAAGAGAGGGGACTTACAATGAGCAGTTCTTC; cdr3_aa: CARSREGTYNEQFF
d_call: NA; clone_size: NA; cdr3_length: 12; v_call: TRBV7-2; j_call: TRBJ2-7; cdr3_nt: TGTGCCAGCAGCTCCCCCAGTGGCGAGCAGTACTTC; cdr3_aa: CASSSPSGEQYF
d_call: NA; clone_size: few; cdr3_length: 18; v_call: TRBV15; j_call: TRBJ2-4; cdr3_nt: TGTGCCACCAGCAGTATTCTGGGGATACCGGGAGCCAAAAACATTCAGTACTTC; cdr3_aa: CATSSILGIPGAKNIQYF
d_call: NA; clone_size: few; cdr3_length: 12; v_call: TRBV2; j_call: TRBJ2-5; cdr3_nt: TGTGCCAGCTGTCCTAGCGAAGAGACCCAGTACTTC; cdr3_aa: CASCPSEETQYF
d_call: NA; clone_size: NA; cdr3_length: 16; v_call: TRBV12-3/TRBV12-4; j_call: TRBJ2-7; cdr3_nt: TGTGCCAGCAGTTTAGCCATTACCTCAGAAGGCTACGAGCAGTACTTC; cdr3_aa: CASSLAITSEGYEQYF
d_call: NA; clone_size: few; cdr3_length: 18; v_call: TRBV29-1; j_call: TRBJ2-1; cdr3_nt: TGCAGCGTTGAAAGGTTGGGTCTAGCGCACAGCTCCTACAATGAGCAGTTCTTC; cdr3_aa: CSVERLGLAHSSYNEQFF
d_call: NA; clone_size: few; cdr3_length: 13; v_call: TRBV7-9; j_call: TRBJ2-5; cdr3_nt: TGTGCCAGCACCCCCCCGGCTTTGGAGACCCAGTACTTC; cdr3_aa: CASTPPALETQYF
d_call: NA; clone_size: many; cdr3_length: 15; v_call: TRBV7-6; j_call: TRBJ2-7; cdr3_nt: TGTGCCAGCAGCCCCGAGGCAGGCCTACTATCCGAGCAGTACTTC; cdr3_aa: CASSPEAGLLSEQYF
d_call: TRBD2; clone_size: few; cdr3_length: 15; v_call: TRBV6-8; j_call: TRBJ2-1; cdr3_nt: TGTGCCAGCAGCCAGGGACTAGCGGGCGGGAGTGAGCAGTTCTTC; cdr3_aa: CASSQGLAGGSEQFF
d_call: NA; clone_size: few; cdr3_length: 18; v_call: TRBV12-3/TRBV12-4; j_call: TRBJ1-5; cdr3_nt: TGTGCCAGCAGTTTAGCCATTTTGGACAGCTATAGCAATCAGCCCCAGCATTTT; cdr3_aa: CASSLAILDSYSNQPQHF
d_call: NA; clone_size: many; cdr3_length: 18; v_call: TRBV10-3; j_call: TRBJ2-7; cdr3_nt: TGTGCCATCAGTGAGTCAGATAAGAAACCGGACAGCTCCTACGAGCAGTACTTC; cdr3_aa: CAISESDKKPDSSYEQYF
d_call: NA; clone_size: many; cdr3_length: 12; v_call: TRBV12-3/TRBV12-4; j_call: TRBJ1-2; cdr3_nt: TGTGCCAGCAAAACAGGGATGTATGGCTACACCTTC; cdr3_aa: CASKTGMYGYTF
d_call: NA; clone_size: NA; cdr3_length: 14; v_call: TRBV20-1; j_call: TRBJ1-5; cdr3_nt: TGCAGTGTTAGGGGGGGGGGAGGCAATCAGCCCCAGCATTTT; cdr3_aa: CSVRGGGGNQPQHF
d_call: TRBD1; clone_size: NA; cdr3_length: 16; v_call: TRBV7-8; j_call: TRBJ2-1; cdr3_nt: TGTGCCAGCAGCCAACGTCGTGGACAGGGCATAGGTGAGCAGTTCTTC; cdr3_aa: CASSQRRGQGIGEQFF
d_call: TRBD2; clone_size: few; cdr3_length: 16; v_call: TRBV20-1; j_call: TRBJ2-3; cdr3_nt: TGCAGTGCAAGGCCTAAGACTAGCGGGAGTGCGGATACGCAGTATTTT; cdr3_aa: CSARPKTSGSADTQYF
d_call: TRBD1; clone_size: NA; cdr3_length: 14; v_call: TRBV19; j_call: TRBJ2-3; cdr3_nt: TGTGCCAGTAACGACAGGGTTAGCACAGATACGCAGTATTTT; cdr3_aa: CASNDRVSTDTQYF
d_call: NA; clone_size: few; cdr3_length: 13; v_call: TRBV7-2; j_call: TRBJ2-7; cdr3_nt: TGTGCCAGCAGCGAATCCCCGGGTTACGAGCAGTACTTC; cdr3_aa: CASSESPGYEQYF
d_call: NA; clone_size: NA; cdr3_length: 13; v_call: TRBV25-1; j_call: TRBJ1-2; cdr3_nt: TGTGCCAGCAGTTTACAGGCAGGGTTTGGCTACACCTTC; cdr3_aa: CASSLQAGFGYTF
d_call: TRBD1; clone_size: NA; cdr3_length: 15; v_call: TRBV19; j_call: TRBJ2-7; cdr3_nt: TGTGCCAGTAGTAAAACCGGGACAGGGGTCGGCGAGCAGTACTTC; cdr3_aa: CASSKTGTGVGEQYF
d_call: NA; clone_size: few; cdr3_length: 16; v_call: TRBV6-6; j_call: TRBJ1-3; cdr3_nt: TGTGCCAGCAGTTACACTCCCTCGGGTTCCGGAAACACCATATATTTT; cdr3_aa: CASSYTPSGSGNTIYF
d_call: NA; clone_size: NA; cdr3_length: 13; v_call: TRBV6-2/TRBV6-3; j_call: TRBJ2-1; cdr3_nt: TGTGCCAGCAGTCCGGAGCAGTACAATGAGCAGTTCTTC; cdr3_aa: CASSPEQYNEQFF
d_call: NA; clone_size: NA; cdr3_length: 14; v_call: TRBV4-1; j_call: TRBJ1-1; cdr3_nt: TGCGCCAGCACCCAAGGGGGTCTGGACACTGAAGCTTTCTTT; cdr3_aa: CASTQGGLDTEAFF
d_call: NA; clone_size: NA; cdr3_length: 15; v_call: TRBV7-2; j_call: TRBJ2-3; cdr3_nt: TGTGCCAGCAGCACCCTAGTGGGCTACTTTTATACGCAGTATTTT; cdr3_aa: CASSTLVGYFYTQYF
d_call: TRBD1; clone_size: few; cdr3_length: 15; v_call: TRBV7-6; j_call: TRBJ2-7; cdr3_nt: TGTGCCAGCAGCCCAACCGGGACAGGGGAATACGAGCAGTACTTC; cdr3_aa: CASSPTGTGEYEQYF
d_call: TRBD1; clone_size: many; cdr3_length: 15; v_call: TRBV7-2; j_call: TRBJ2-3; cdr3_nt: TGTGCCAGCAGCCCCGGACAGGCCCAGTTGGATACGCAGTATTTT; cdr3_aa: CASSPGQAQLDTQYF